The 19 T cell receptor beta chains below were found in one sample sequenced in a study of T cell clones after liver transplantation. The table came from immunoSEQ multiplex PCR; TCRdb's copy has only in-frame clones and leaves some out. The sample holds 80,000 or so clones, 80% to 85% seen once. Sequencing used CD4+ T cells from blood, obtained approximately 3.5 years after liver transplant. The receptors stem from a human patient who received a liver transplant. Some T cells may have originated in the graft donor.

The chain recombines TRBV7-9 with TRBJ2-2; D possibly matches TRBD1 or TRBD2 (6 bases each). V was trimmed by 2 bases and J by 6 bases, leaving 16 bases between them. This CDR3 contains 16 residues. CDR1 and CDR2 from the germline V gene are SEHNR and FQNEAQ (reference sequence). CDR3 amino acids: CASSLNSGGGPGELFF. CDR3 nucleotides: TGTGCCAGCAGCTTAAATTCAGGAGGGGGACCCGGGGAGCTGTTTTTT.

This clone was seen a handful of times. V gene TRBV6-1 combines with J gene TRBJ1-2; D gene uncertain. Germline-derived CDR1 and CDR2 are MNHNS and SASEGT. CDR3 length: 13 residues. V was pared by 1 base and J by 2 bases, with 5 bases between. DNA of the CDR3: TGTGCCAGCAGTGAAGTACAGAACTATGGCTACACCTTC. The encoded protein is CASSEVQNYGYTF.

This chain uses TRBV5-1 with TRBJ2-7, with D perhaps assigned TRBD1 or TRBD2 (5 bases each). This CDR3 contains 15 residues. The germline gives CDR1 SGHRS, CDR2 YFSETQ. The V gene lost 0 bases and the J gene lost 3 bases, with 13 bases spanning the gap. CDR3 in amino acids: CASSLGDPDNYEQYF. The CDR3 DNA reads as TGCGCCAGCAGCTTGGGGGACCCCGATAACTACGAGCAGTACTTC.

V gene TRBV7-2 combines with J gene TRBJ1-1, with D hard to call. The germline CDR1 and CDR2 sequences are SGHTA and FQGNSA. The CDR3 is 13 residues long. V shed 7 bases and J shed 0 bases, with 9 bases lying between them. The CDR3 is CASKEGLNTEAFF. The CDR3 region has the DNA TGTGCCAGCAAGGAAGGGTTGAACACTGAAGCTTTCTTT. Combining the CDR3 with reference TRBV7-2 and TRBJ1-1 gives the whole variable domain GAGVSQSPSNKVTEKGKDVELRCDPISGHTALYWYRQSLGQGLEFLIYFQGNSAPDKSGLPSDRFSAERTGGSVSTLTIQRTQQEDSAVYLCASKEGLNTEAFFGQGTRLTVV.

The rearrangement links TRBV20-1 to TRBJ2-7; D unresolved. CDR3 length: 11 residues. Deletions cut 6 bases from V and 5 bases from J, with 11 bases between. CDR1 and CDR2 from the germline V gene are DFQATT and SNEGSKA (reference sequence). CDR3 region: CSAPRSDEQYF. In nucleotides, the CDR3 is TGCAGTGCCCCGCGGAGTGACGAGCAGTACTTC.

V is TRBV7-9 and J is TRBJ1-2; no clear D. This CDR3 is built from 15 residues. V dropped 2 bases and J dropped 1 base, with 11 bases sitting between them. Germline CDR1 is SEHNR and CDR2 is FQNEAQ (reference sequence). CDR3 nucleotides: TGTGCCAGCAGCTTAAACGGAGCCCTTAACTATGGCTACACCTTC. Its translation is CASSLNGALNYGYTF.

V gene TRBV5-1 combines with J gene TRBJ2-3; 8 positions agree with TRBD2. CDR3 length: 15 residues. V lost 4 bases to trimming and J lost 2 bases; unmatched junction nucleotides: 6. Germline CDR1 reads SGHRS; CDR2 reads YFSETQ. The CDR3: CASSIGGLDTDTQYF. CDR3 coding DNA: TGCGCCAGCAGCATCGGGGGACTAGACACAGATACGCAGTATTTT.

This clone was recorded a few times. Here the CDR3 DNA reads TGTGCCAGCAGCTCTAGCGGGGTGTACCAAGAGACCCAGTACTTC. This codes for CASSSSGVYQETQYF. V usage is TRBV7-6 and J usage is TRBJ2-5, with TRBD2 matching 9 bases. Per germline, CDR1 SGHVS and CDR2 FNYEAQ. J gave up 0 bases and V 4 bases, and 3 bases lay outside the gene matches. This CDR3 is 15 amino acids long.

This clone was recorded only once. This rearrangement joins TRBV19 to TRBJ2-5, with TRBD2 identical over 13 bases. The V and J ends lost 7 bases and 3 bases, in that order; junction bases with no gene match: 2. This CDR3 is 14 amino acids long. Germline V gene data show CDR1 as LNHDA and CDR2 as SQIVND (reference sequence). The CDR3: CASKTSGRKETQYF. The DNA of the CDR3 is TGTGCCAGTAAGACTAGCGGGAGGAAAGAGACCCAGTACTTC.

This sequence joins TRBV6-5 and TRBJ1-1, with TRBD1 as a possible D gene (6 bases). The germline CDR1 and CDR2 sequences are MNHEY and SVGAGI. Deletions cut 0 bases from V and 2 bases from J, with 10 bases between. This CDR3 region has 15 residues. The CDR3 loop reads CASSYSGRGNTEAFF. CDR3 coding DNA: TGTGCCAGCAGTTACTCGGGCAGGGGAAACACTGAAGCTTTCTTT.

This clone was recorded once. V and J are TRBV19 and TRBJ2-5; the D gene is possibly TRBD1 (5 bases). From germline, CDR1 is LNHDA and CDR2 SQIVND (reference sequence). Trimming removed 7 bases from V and 5 bases from J, with 20 bases in between. This CDR3 spans 15 amino acids. CDR3 coding DNA: TGTGCCAGTAATCAGGGCCGAAGGTTTGGGGAGACCCAGTACTTC. Translating gives CASNQGRRFGETQYF.

The CDR3 is CASSLQGASSYEQYF. DNA for the CDR3: TGTGCCAGCAGCCTACAGGGGGCGAGCTCCTACGAGCAGTACTTC. The V gene is TRBV27, the J gene TRBJ2-7; 9 nucleotides agree with TRBD1. V lost 6 bases to trimming and J lost 0 bases; unmatched junction nucleotides: 6. The CDR3 sequence is 15 residues long. CDR1 MNHEY and CDR2 SMNVEV come from the germline V gene (reference sequence).

This sequence joins TRBV5-4 and TRBJ1-2; perhaps TRBD1 as D (5 bases). The CDR3 spans 14 residues. Per germline, CDR1 SGHNT and CDR2 YYREEE (reference sequence). Trimming left V 1 base short and J 7 bases short, with 14 bases between. CDR3 protein: CASSLSAGRFGYTF. The CDR3 nucleotides read TGTGCCAGCAGCTTGTCGGCAGGGCGCTTTGGCTACACCTTC.

The V and J genes are TRBV5-1 and TRBJ1-1, with D tentatively TRBD1 (5 bases). The V gene lost 4 bases and the J gene lost 4 bases, with 14 bases spanning the gap. In germline, CDR1 is SGHRS, CDR2 YFSETQ. The CDR3 totals 14 residues. CDR3 sequence reads: CASSGGVSGTEAFF. In DNA, the CDR3 is TGCGCCAGCAGCGGGGGGGTCAGCGGCACTGAAGCTTTCTTT.

The rearrangement links TRBV2 to TRBJ1-1; D is unresolved. This CDR3 has 14 residues. Germline CDR1 is SNHLY and CDR2 is FYNNEI. The ends were cut back, 5 bases at V and 2 bases at J, with 12 bases in the middle. CDR3 protein: CASSSRGINTEAFF. The CDR3 DNA follows: TGTGCCAGCAGTAGTCGGGGTATAAACACTGAAGCTTTCTTT.

As regards this clone: Other nucleotide sequences from this sample produce the same CDR3. V usage is TRBV5-1 and J usage is TRBJ2-3; D might be TRBD1 (6 bases). Between the trimmed V and J ends, which lost 0 bases and 3 bases, there was a span of 8 bases. This CDR3 comprises 14 residues. Germline V gives CDR1 SGHRS, CDR2 YFSETQ. CDR3 DNA sequence: TGCGCCAGCAGCTTGGTTCAGGGGACAGATACGCAGTATTTT. Translating it yields CASSLVQGTDTQYF.

The chain links TRBV25-1 to TRBJ2-7, with TRBD2 matching 7 bases. V dropped 1 base and J dropped 3; count of bases not matched to a gene: 6. The CDR3 covers 15 residues. CDR1 is MGHDK and CDR2 is SYGVNS in the germline V gene. The CDR3 protein is CASSESGTGGYEQYF. In DNA, the CDR3 is TGTGCCAGCAGTGAATCTGGGACGGGAGGCTACGAGCAGTACTTC.

The V and J genes are TRBV18 and TRBJ1-2; TRBD1 aligns across 8 bases. Germline CDR1 and CDR2: KGHSH and LQKENI. There are 15 residues in the CDR3. V shed 6 bases, J shed 2 bases, and the junction held 8 bases outside the gene matches. The CDR3 DNA follows: TGTGCCAGCTCGGCAGACAGGGGCCGCAACTATGGCTACACCTTC. The encoded protein is CASSADRGRNYGYTF. Using reference TRBV18 and TRBJ1-2 for the parts outside the CDR3, the full variable domain is NAGVMQNPRHLVRRRGQEARLRCSPMKGHSHVYWYRQLPEEGLKFMVYLQKENIIDESGMPKERFSAEFPKEGPSILRIQQVVRGDSAAYFCASSADRGRNYGYTFGSGTRLTVV.

This clone has only one observation. V and J are TRBV20-1 and TRBJ1-5; D possibly corresponds to TRBD1 (5 bases). The CDR3 sequence is 11 residues long. Germline V lookup: CDR1 DFQATT, CDR2 SNEGSKA (reference sequence). The ends were cut back, 6 bases at V and 3 bases at J, with 6 bases in the middle. The DNA for the CDR3 is TGCAGTGCAGGGACCAATCAGCCCCAGCATTTT. Its protein product is CSAGTNQPQHF.